This entry lists 29 T cell receptor beta chains sequenced from one sample in a study of control samples from healthy donors and cancer patients. The repertoire was sequenced with immunoSEQ multiplex PCR; TCRdb's copy has only in-frame clones and lacks some. The sample has about 94,000 clones, over 75% seen once. The sequenced sample was blood. These receptors were collected from a woman aged 18 to 35 in good health.

This clone was picked up one time. This chain uses TRBV7-9 with TRBJ1-6, with D unresolved. This CDR3 has 14 residues. CDR1 is SEHNR, CDR2 FQNEAQ, per germline (reference sequence). V lost 6 bases to trimming and J lost 3 bases, with 9 bases between them. The CDR3 here is CASRVGRYNSPLHF. The CDR3 DNA sequence: TGTGCCAGCAGGGTCGGACGCTATAATTCACCCCTCCACTTT.

The chain carries TRBV7-9 and TRBJ1-4; maybe TRBD1 (5 bases). CDR3 length: 18 amino acids. The germline V gene has CDR1 SEHNR and CDR2 FQNEAQ (reference sequence). Trimming cost V 5 bases and J 0 bases, with 19 bases left between them. The CDR3 protein is CASSPTWPRESTNEKLFF. DNA of the CDR3: TGTGCCAGCAGCCCAACTTGGCCCAGGGAATCAACTAATGAAAAACTGTTTTTT.

The V call is TRBV27, the J call TRBJ2-7; D is tentatively TRBD1 or TRBD2 (6 bases each). Germline V CDR1 and CDR2: MNHEY, SMNVEV (reference sequence). This CDR3 has 14 residues. The CDR3 bases are TGTGTCAGTAAAGGGGGGACTCAACCCTACGAGCAGTACTTC. Protein sequence: CVSKGGTQPYEQYF.

The chain links TRBV6-5 to TRBJ2-7; tentatively, D is TRBD1 or TRBD2 (5 bases each). This CDR3 spans 13 amino acids. The V gene's germline CDR1 is MNHEY and CDR2 SVGAGI. V was shortened by 7 bases and J by 3 bases, with 13 bases between the two germline ends. CDR3 sequence reads: CASMGRGGYEQYF. CDR3 DNA sequence: TGTGCCAGCATGGGACGAGGAGGCTACGAGCAGTACTTC.

This sequence joins TRBV20-1 and TRBJ1-2, with TRBD1 matching 8 bases. Germline CDR1 and CDR2: DFQATT and SNEGSKA (reference sequence). J lost 8 bases, V lost 3 bases, and 5 bases had no gene match. This CDR3 is built from 12 residues. The CDR3 region has the DNA TGCAGTGCTAGTCGGACAGGGTCGGGCTACACCTTC. It specifies CSASRTGSGYTF.

This chain uses TRBV7-9 with TRBJ1-4; TRBD1 is a possible D gene (5 bases). CDR3 size: 15 residues. CDR1 and CDR2 from the germline V gene are SEHNR and FQNEAQ (reference sequence). Trimming removed 1 base at V and 5 bases at J, with 11 bases between. The CDR3 sequence: CASSLGDSQNEKLFF. In DNA, the CDR3 is TGTGCCAGCAGCTTAGGTGACAGCCAGAATGAAAAACTGTTTTTT.

DNA for the CDR3: TGTGCCAGTGGGATTAGTGGCGAGACCCAGTACTTC. Amino acids: CASGISGETQYF. This chain connects TRBV2 to TRBJ2-5; no clear D gene. The CDR3 consists of 12 residues. Germline lookup yields CDR1 SNHLY and CDR2 FYNNEI. The V and J ends lost 9 bases and 5 bases respectively, with 13 bases between them.

The chain combines TRBV7-3 with TRBJ2-3, with D tentatively TRBD2 (7 bases). CDR3 length: 14 residues. Germline V lookup: CDR1 SGHTA, CDR2 FQGTGA. V dropped 3 bases and J dropped 5 bases, with 12 bases sitting between them. CDR3 nucleotides: TGTGCCAGCAGCTTGGGGGGGCCGGGAGATACGCAGTATTTT. Translated: CASSLGGPGDTQYF.

This chain connects TRBV10-3 to TRBJ1-1; a weak D match, TRBD1 (6 bases). V gave up 6 bases and J gave up 7 bases, with 12 bases separating them. Looked up from germline, CDR1 is ENHRY and CDR2 is SYGVKD. This CDR3 has 12 amino acids. CDR3: CAISRGDNEAFF. The DNA for the CDR3 is TGTGCCATCAGCCGAGGGGACAATGAAGCTTTCTTT.

This chain links TRBV6-5 with TRBJ1-1; no firm D call. The CDR3 contains 12 residues. Trimming shortened V by 0 bases and J by 5 bases, and 4 bases separated the two germline ends. The germline CDR1 and CDR2 sequences are MNHEY and SVGAGI. CDR3: CASSYSTTEAFF. CDR3 nucleotide sequence: TGTGCCAGCAGTTACTCGACGACTGAAGCTTTCTTT.

V gene TRBV7-8 combines with J gene TRBJ2-1; D is possibly TRBD2 (6 bases). The CDR3 is made up of 17 amino acids. Trimming removed 1 base at V and 0 bases at J, with 13 bases between. From germline, CDR1 is SGHVS and CDR2 FQNEAQ. CDR3 loop: CASSLVGGRSSYNEQFF. Written as DNA, the CDR3 is TGTGCCAGCAGCTTAGTTGGGGGGAGAAGCTCCTACAATGAGCAGTTCTTC.

V is TRBV9 and J is TRBJ2-3, with a possible D match to TRBD1 (5 bases). Trimming shortened V by 2 bases and J by 0 bases, and 13 bases separated the two germline ends. Looked up from germline, CDR1 is SGDLS and CDR2 is YYNGEE. This CDR3 has 16 residues. The CDR3 protein is CASSVFGHASTDTQYF. CDR3 coding DNA: TGTGCCAGCAGCGTTTTTGGACACGCTAGCACAGATACGCAGTATTTT.

This chain links TRBV5-6 with TRBJ1-2, with unresolved D. The V gene's germline CDR1 is SGHDT and CDR2 YYEEEE. V dropped 2 bases and J dropped 8 bases, with 13 bases sitting between them. The CDR3 is 13 residues long. The CDR3 DNA is TGTGCCAGCAGCTTAACGGACCCTGGGGGCTACACCTTC. It encodes CASSLTDPGGYTF.

This clone occurred once. The chain joins TRBV6-4 to TRBJ2-3; 16 nucleotides line up with TRBD2. V gave up 3 bases and J gave up 3 bases; unmatched junction bases: 6. The germline CDR1 and CDR2 sequences are MRHNA and SNTAGT. The CDR3 totals 18 residues. CDR3 sequence reads: CASSEGTSGGAETDTQYF. In DNA, the CDR3 is TGTGCCAGCAGTGAAGGGACTAGCGGGGGGGCCGAGACAGATACGCAGTATTTT.

The chain recombines TRBV12-2 with TRBJ2-7; the table's D call TRBD1 went unverified against the DNA. TRBV12-2 is described as a pseudogene. The CDR3 totals 16 residues. The CDR3 sequence: CASRLASTGWSYEQYF. Here the CDR3 DNA reads TGTGCAAGTCGCTTAGCGTCCACAGGGTGGTCCTACGAGCAGTACTTC.

The V and J genes are TRBV27 and TRBJ2-5, with 7 nucleotides matching TRBD1. Germline trimming cut 8 bases from V and 1 base from J; bases unmatched to any gene: 10. The CDR3 loop spans 15 amino acids. CDR1 MNHEY and CDR2 SMNVEV come from the germline V gene (reference sequence). DNA for the CDR3: TGTGCCAGCGGAGAGGACAGGCGGGTCCAAGAGACCCAGTACTTC. Residues: CASGEDRRVQETQYF.

Note on this clone: One end of the junction fails to match germline, which may point to a read error. This chain connects TRBV7-9 to TRBJ2-7; 7 bases agree with TRBD2. The length of the CDR3 is 12 residues. Germline CDR1 and CDR2: SEHNR and FQNEAQ (reference sequence). CDR3 nucleotides: TGTGCCAGCAGCCTAGCGGCCTACGAGCAGTACTTC. Translation: CASSLAAYEQYF.

The CDR3 coding sequence is TGTGCCAGCAGTCCCCCTAGCGGGAGCTCCTACAATGAGCAGTTCTTC. It translates to CASSPPSGSSYNEQFF. The rearrangement joins TRBV9 to TRBJ2-1; 10 bases align to TRBD2. Trimming removed 5 bases from V and 0 bases from J; junction bases left unmatched: 5. This CDR3 contains 16 residues. Germline values: CDR1 SGDLS, CDR2 YYNGEE.

The rearrangement links TRBV7-8 to TRBJ2-7, with D unclear. Deletions cut 5 bases from V and 3 bases from J, with 17 bases between. The CDR3 has 15 residues. Germline CDR1 SGHVS, CDR2 FQNEAQ. The CDR3 sequence: CASSPSPTPFYEQYF. Written as DNA, the CDR3 is TGTGCCAGCAGCCCGTCACCAACTCCATTCTACGAGCAGTACTTC.

The rearrangement links TRBV6-5 to TRBJ1-6, with D possibly being TRBD1 (5 bases). Between the trimmed V and J ends, which lost 5 bases and 10 bases, there was a span of 15 bases. The V gene's germline CDR1 is MNHEY and CDR2 SVGAGI. This CDR3 is 14 amino acids long. CDR3 protein: CASSPDEGVSPLHF. CDR3 coding DNA: TGTGCCAGCAGTCCGGACGAAGGGGTGTCACCCCTCCACTTT.

The chain employs TRBV6-5 and TRBJ1-1, with D unresolved. Germline loops: CDR1 MNHEY, CDR2 SVGAGI. CDR3 length: 15 amino acids. With 5 bases removed from V and 0 bases from J, the gap between germline ends came to 13 bases. The CDR3 nucleotides read TGTGCCAGCAGTCTACGCGGAGGGATGAACACTGAAGCTTTCTTT. Translation: CASSLRGGMNTEAFF.

V is TRBV2 and J is TRBJ1-2, with TRBD1 as a possible D gene (5 bases). V shed 5 bases and J shed 8 bases, with 15 bases lying between them. This CDR3 is built from 13 residues. In germline, CDR1 is SNHLY, CDR2 FYNNEI. The chain's CDR3 is CASSFDRIGGYTF. In nucleotides, the CDR3 is TGTGCCAGCAGTTTTGACAGAATCGGGGGCTACACCTTC.

The CDR3 nucleotides are TGTGCCAGCAGTCGCGCCGCCTCCGGCGGTTCACCCCTCCACTTT. Encoded protein: CASSRAASGGSPLHF. The chain employs TRBV7-9 and TRBJ1-6; D is uncertain. V shed 6 bases and J shed 9 bases, with 18 bases lying between them. The CDR3 is 15 amino acids. CDR1 is SEHNR, CDR2 FQNEAQ, per germline (reference sequence).

This clone appeared a single time. The chain combines TRBV23-1 with TRBJ1-1; no definite D call. TRBV23-1 is placed among ORFs of uncertain function. V was pared by 10 bases and J by 1 base, with 4 bases between. The CDR3 totals 10 residues. Here the CDR3 reads CANWNTEAFF. The CDR3 DNA reads as TGCGCCAACTGGAACACTGAAGCTTTCTTT.

The CDR3 reads CASSQVALGYGYTF. The CDR3 DNA reads TGCGCCAGCAGCCAAGTAGCCTTGGGCTATGGCTACACCTTC. J is TRBJ1-2 and V is TRBV4-1, with D uncertain. Germline-derived CDR1 and CDR2 are MGHRA and YSYEKL. V lost 1 base to trimming and J lost 4 bases, with 10 bases between them. CDR3 length: 14 residues.

The V call is TRBV5-1, the J call TRBJ2-1; D remains ambiguous. This CDR3 contains 18 residues. Between the trimmed V and J ends, which lost 0 bases and 0 bases, there was a span of 16 bases. The germline CDR1 and CDR2 sequences are SGHRS and YFSETQ. The chain's CDR3 is CASSLGVLRRPSYNEQFF. The CDR3, as DNA: TGCGCCAGCAGCTTGGGGGTATTACGAAGACCCTCCTACAATGAGCAGTTCTTC.

This clone was detected once. The V gene is TRBV6-5, the J gene TRBJ1-4; TRBD1 aligns across 9 bases. The CDR3 runs to 14 residues. V was pared by 6 bases and J by 7 bases, with 6 bases of the junction left unmatched. Per germline, CDR1 MNHEY and CDR2 SVGAGI. In nucleotides, the CDR3 is TGTGCCAGCAGACGACAGGGGGAAGGTGAAAAACTGTTTTTT. It codes for CASRRQGEGEKLFF.

The J gene is TRBJ1-1, the V gene TRBV5-1; D possibly corresponds to TRBD1 (6 bases). The CDR3 is made up of 14 amino acids. Between the trimmed V and J ends, which lost 7 bases and 8 bases, there was a span of 21 bases. Germline CDR1 reads SGHRS; CDR2 reads YFSETQ. For the CDR3, the DNA is TGCGCCAGCCGGCTCCAACAGGGACAACAGGAAGCTTTCTTT. Its translation: CASRLQQGQQEAFF.

The chain links TRBV29-1 to TRBJ1-2, with TRBD1 matching over 7 bases. After removal of 6 bases from V and 6 bases from J, the junction contained 10 bases not matched to a gene. Germline V lookup: CDR1 SQVTM, CDR2 ANQGSEA. The CDR3 length is 13 residues. The CDR3 region has the DNA TGCAGCGTCGAAAGAACTACAGGGGATGGCTACACCTTC. This gives the protein CSVERTTGDGYTF.